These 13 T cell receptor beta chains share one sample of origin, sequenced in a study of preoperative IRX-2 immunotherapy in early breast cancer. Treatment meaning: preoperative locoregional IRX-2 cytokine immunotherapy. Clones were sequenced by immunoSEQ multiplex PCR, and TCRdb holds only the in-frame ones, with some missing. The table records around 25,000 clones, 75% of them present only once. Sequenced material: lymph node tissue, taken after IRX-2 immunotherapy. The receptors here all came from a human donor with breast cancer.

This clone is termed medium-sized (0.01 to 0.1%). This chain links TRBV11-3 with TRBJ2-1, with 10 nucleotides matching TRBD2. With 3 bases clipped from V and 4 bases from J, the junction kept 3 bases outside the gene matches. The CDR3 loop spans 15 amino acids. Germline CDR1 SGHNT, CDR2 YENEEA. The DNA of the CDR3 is TGTGCCAGCAGCTTCGGAGCGGGAGGGTACAATGAGCAGTTCTTC. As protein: CASSFGAGGYNEQFF.

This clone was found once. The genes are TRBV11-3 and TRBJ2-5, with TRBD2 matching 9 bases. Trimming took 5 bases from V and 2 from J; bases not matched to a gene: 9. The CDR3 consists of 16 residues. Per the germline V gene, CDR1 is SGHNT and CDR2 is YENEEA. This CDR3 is CASSGTGTSRQETQYF. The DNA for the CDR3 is TGTGCCAGCAGCGGGACCGGGACTAGCCGGCAAGAGACCCAGTACTTC.

Here the CDR3 reads CASSSGTRGPEQYF. CDR3 in DNA: TGTGCCAGCAGCTCCGGGACACGGGGGCCCGAGCAGTACTTC. The chain carries TRBV7-6 and TRBJ2-7; D could derive from TRBD1 or TRBD2 (6 bases each). This CDR3 comprises 14 residues. The ends were cut back, 4 bases at V and 6 bases at J, with 16 bases in the middle. Per germline, CDR1 SGHVS and CDR2 FNYEAQ.

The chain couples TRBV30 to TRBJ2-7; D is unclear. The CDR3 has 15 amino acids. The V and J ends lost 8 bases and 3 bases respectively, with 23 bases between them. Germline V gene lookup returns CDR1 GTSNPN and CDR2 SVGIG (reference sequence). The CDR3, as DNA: TGTGCCCTCATGGGTAGACTCGGCGGATACTACGAGCAGTACTTC. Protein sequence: CALMGRLGGYYEQYF.

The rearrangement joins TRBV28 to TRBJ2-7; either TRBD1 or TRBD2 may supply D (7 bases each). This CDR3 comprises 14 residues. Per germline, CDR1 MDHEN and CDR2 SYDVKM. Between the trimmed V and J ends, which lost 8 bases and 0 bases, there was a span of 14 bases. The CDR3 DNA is TGTGCCAGCCGGGAGGCAGGGGGCTCCTACGAGCAGTACTTC. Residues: CASREAGGSYEQYF.

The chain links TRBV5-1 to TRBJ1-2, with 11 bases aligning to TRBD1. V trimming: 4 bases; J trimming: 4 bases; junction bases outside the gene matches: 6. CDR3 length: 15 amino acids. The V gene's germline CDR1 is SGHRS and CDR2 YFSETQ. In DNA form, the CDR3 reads TGCGCCAGCAGCCCGGGGGGGACAGGGGGCTATGGCTACACCTTC. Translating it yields CASSPGGTGGYGYTF.

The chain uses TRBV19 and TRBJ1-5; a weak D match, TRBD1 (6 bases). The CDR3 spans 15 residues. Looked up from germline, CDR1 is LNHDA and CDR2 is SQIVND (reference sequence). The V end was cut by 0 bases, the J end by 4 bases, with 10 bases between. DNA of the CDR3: TGTGCCAGTAGTATAGAAGGGCAGGGGAATCAGCCCCAGCATTTT. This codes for CASSIEGQGNQPQHF.

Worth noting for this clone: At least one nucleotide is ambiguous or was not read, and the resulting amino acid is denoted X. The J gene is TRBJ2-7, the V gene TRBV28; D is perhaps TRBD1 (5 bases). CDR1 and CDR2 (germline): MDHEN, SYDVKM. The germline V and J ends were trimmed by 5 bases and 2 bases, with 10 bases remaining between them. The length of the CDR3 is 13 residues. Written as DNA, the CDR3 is TGTGCCAGCAGTKTACAGGAGCCCTACGAGCAGTACTTC. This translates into CASSXQEPYEQYF.

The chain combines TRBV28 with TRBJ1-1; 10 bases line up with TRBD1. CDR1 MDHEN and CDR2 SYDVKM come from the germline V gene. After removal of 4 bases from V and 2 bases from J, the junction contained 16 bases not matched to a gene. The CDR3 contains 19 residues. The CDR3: CASSSRRSGTGVYNTEAFF. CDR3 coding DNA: TGTGCCAGCAGTTCCCGCCGGTCCGGGACAGGGGTTTATAACACTGAAGCTTTCTTT.

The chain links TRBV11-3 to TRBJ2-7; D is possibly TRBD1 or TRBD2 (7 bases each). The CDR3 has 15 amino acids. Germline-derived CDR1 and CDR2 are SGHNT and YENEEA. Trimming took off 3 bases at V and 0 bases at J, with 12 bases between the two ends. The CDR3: CASSLGGDSSYEQYF. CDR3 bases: TGTGCCAGCAGCTTGGGGGGGGACAGCTCCTACGAGCAGTACTTC.

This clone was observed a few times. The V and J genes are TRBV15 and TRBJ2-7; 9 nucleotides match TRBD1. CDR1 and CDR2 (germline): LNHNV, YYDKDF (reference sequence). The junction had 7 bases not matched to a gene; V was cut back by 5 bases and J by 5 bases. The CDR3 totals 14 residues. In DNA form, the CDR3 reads TGTGCCACCAGCTTTCAACAGGGGGCCGACGAGCAGTACTTC. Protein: CATSFQQGADEQYF.

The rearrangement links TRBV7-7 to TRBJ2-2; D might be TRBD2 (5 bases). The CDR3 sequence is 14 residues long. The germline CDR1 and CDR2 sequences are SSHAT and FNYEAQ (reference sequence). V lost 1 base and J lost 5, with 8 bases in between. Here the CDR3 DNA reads TGTGCCAGCAGCTTAGTGCCGGGGACCGGGGAGCTGTTTTTT. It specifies CASSLVPGTGELFF. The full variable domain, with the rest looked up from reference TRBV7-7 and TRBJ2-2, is GAGVSQSPRYKVTKRGQDVTLRCDPISSHATLYWYQQALGQGPEFLTYFNYEAQPDKSGLPSDRFSAERPEGSISTLTIQRTEQRDSAMYRCASSLVPGTGELFFGEGSRLTVL.

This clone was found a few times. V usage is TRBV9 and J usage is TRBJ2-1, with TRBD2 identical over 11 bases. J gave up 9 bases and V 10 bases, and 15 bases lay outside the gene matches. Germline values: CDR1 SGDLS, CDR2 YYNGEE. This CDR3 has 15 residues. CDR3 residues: CAGMVTSGSSGEQFF. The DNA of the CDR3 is TGTGCCGGTATGGTAACTAGCGGGAGTTCTGGTGAGCAGTTCTTC.